Listed here are 14 T cell receptor beta chains from one sample, sequenced in a study of radiation and T cells in renal cell carcinoma. Time point meaning: blood 2 weeks post-SBRT. Treatment specified: 15 Gy SBRT to primary tumor, nephrectomy 4 weeks later. Clones were read by immunoSEQ multiplex PCR, and TCRdb kept only the in-frame ones, dropping some. Here the sample spans 120,000 or so clones, 88% being singletons. The material was blood, obtained from a patient whose treatment included radiotherapy and nephrectomy. Receptors originate from a woman in her 70s with renal cell carcinoma.

This chain links TRBV7-9 with TRBJ2-3; 16 positions match TRBD2. J lost 8 bases, V lost 2 bases, and 7 bases had no gene match. This CDR3 spans 17 amino acids. CDR1 and CDR2 (germline): SEHNR, FQNEAQ (reference sequence). The DNA of the CDR3 is TGTGCCAGCAGCTTACTTGCCGGGACTAGCGGGGGGGGTACGCAGTATTTT. It encodes CASSLLAGTSGGGTQYF.

The chain recombines TRBV6-4 with TRBJ2-5, with unresolved D. The germline V gene has CDR1 MRHNA and CDR2 SNTAGT. V shed 0 bases and J shed 4 bases, with 6 bases lying between them. CDR3 length equals 13 residues. The CDR3 DNA reads as TGTGCCAGCAGTGACTCGAAGGGAGAGACCCAGTACTTC. Its translation: CASSDSKGETQYF.

This chain uses TRBV14 with TRBJ1-2; possibly TRBD1 for D (6 bases). Germline CDR1 SGHDN, CDR2 FVKESK. There are 15 residues in the CDR3. Trimming shortened V by 3 bases and J by 7 bases, and 18 bases separated the two germline ends. Here the CDR3 reads CASSQGPDSLGGYTF. The CDR3 DNA follows: TGTGCCAGCAGCCAGGGTCCGGACAGCCTGGGTGGCTACACCTTC. The full variable domain, its missing parts supplied by reference TRBV14 and TRBJ1-2, is EAGVTQFPSHSVIEKGQTVTLRCDPISGHDNLYWYRRVMGKEIKFLLHFVKESKQDESGMPNNRFLAERTGGTYSTLKVQPAELEDSGVYFCASSQGPDSLGGYTFGSGTRLTVV.

The J gene is TRBJ1-2, the V gene TRBV30; a weak D match, TRBD1 (5 bases). Germline lookup yields CDR1 GTSNPN and CDR2 SVGIG (reference sequence). Trimming left V 0 bases short and J 6 bases short, with 20 bases between. The CDR3 consists of 16 residues. The CDR3 DNA follows: TGTGCCTGGAGTGTACACGCGGTGTCCGGGGCCCATGGCTACACCTTC. It encodes CAWSVHAVSGAHGYTF.

This clone was counted between two and nine times. This chain joins TRBV6-5 and TRBJ1-5, with 10 bases lining up with TRBD1. Germline CDR1 and CDR2: MNHEY and SVGAGI. The length of the CDR3 is 15 residues. J gave up 2 bases and V 10 bases, and 8 bases lay outside the gene matches. The CDR3 loop is CATRQGAVGNQPQHF. CDR3 in DNA: TGTGCCACCCGACAGGGGGCGGTCGGCAATCAGCCCCAGCATTTT.

The genes are TRBV4-3 and TRBJ1-6, with 8 bases lining up with TRBD1. The CDR3 is made up of 19 amino acids. Germline CDR1 reads LGHNA; CDR2 reads YSLEER. V shed 0 bases, J shed 4 bases, and the junction held 11 bases outside the gene matches. CDR3 bases: TGCGCCAGCAGCCAAGATCGGTTAGGACAGGGTCGATATAATTCACCCCTCCACTTT. Translating it yields CASSQDRLGQGRYNSPLHF.

The chain uses TRBV5-1 and TRBJ1-3; possible D gene TRBD1, 6 bases. V lost 2 bases and J 0 bases, leaving 12 bases between the germline ends. From germline, CDR1 is SGHRS and CDR2 YFSETQ. CDR3 length: 16 amino acids. In nucleotides, the CDR3 is TGCGCCAGCAGCTTTCGGGACATAGTCTCTGGAAACACCATATATTTT. Protein product: CASSFRDIVSGNTIYF.

This chain connects TRBV4-3 to TRBJ2-3; D is perhaps TRBD1 or TRBD2 (5 bases each). V dropped 3 bases and J dropped 2 bases, with 9 bases sitting between them. Germline CDR1 reads LGHNA; CDR2 reads YSLEER. This CDR3 is built from 14 residues. CDR3 residues: CASSQGTFTDTQYF. The CDR3 DNA sequence: TGCGCCAGCAGCCAGGGGACCTTCACAGATACGCAGTATTTT.

This chain connects TRBV6-6 to TRBJ2-7; 10 nucleotides align to TRBD1. Germline CDR1 is MNHNY and CDR2 is SVGAGI (reference sequence). Trimming took 5 bases from V and 5 from J; bases not matched to a gene: 6. This CDR3 spans 14 amino acids. The CDR3 sequence: CASSAATGGNEQYF. In DNA form, the CDR3 reads TGTGCCAGCAGTGCCGCGACAGGGGGCAACGAGCAGTACTTC.

In this sample, this clone turned up once. The gene calls are TRBV21-1 and TRBJ2-7; the table assigns TRBD1, which was not confirmed against the DNA. TRBV21-1 is a pseudogene. The CDR3 consists of 15 residues. CDR3 loop: CASSNADRGGYEQYF. The CDR3 DNA sequence: TGTGCCAGCAGCAATGCTGACAGGGGTGGATACGAGCAGTACTTC.

The J gene is TRBJ2-7, the V gene TRBV6-5; D might be TRBD1 (5 bases). This CDR3 region has 11 residues. Germline V gives CDR1 MNHEY, CDR2 SVGAGI. The ends were cut back, 6 bases at V and 2 bases at J, with 5 bases in the middle. DNA of the CDR3: TGTGCCAGCAGGGACACCTACGAGCAGTACTTC. Its translation is CASRDTYEQYF.

The rearrangement links TRBV9 to TRBJ1-1; 8 bases match TRBD1. Germline V gene lookup returns CDR1 SGDLS and CDR2 YYNGEE. After removal of 0 bases from V and 3 bases from J, the junction contained 4 bases not matched to a gene. CDR3 length equals 15 residues. The CDR3, as DNA: TGTGCCAGCAGCGTAGGCACAGGGGGATACACTGAAGCTTTCTTT. This sequence encodes CASSVGTGGYTEAFF.

The genes are TRBV7-2 and TRBJ1-5; 11 bases fit TRBD1. Germline trimming cut 6 bases from V and 3 bases from J; bases unmatched to any gene: 4. This CDR3 spans 15 amino acids. Looked up from germline, CDR1 is SGHTA and CDR2 is FQGNSA. The DNA for the CDR3 is TGTGCCAGCAGATGGACAGGGGGCGCCAATCAGCCCCAGCATTTT. Protein product: CASRWTGGANQPQHF.

V is TRBV7-8 and J is TRBJ1-2; 10 bases line up with TRBD1. This CDR3 is 15 amino acids long. J gave up 1 base and V 5 bases, and 4 bases lay outside the gene matches. CDR1 SGHVS and CDR2 FQNEAQ come from the germline V gene. This CDR3 is CASSPRDRGNYGYTF. The CDR3 DNA is TGTGCCAGCAGCCCCCGGGACAGGGGTAACTATGGCTACACCTTC.